A selection of T cell receptor beta chains follows, all from one sample in a study of OX40 agonist ivuxolimab in advanced cancers. The method was immunoSEQ multiplex PCR; TCRdb's version includes in-frame clones alone and lacks a portion of them. Counted here are about 80,000 clones, about 92% occurring once; the ten biggest clones make up approximately 8.6%. The material sequenced was CD4+ or CD8+ T cells sorted from blood, taken in a trial of the OX40 agonist ivuxolimab. All receptors come from an adult with an advanced solid tumor such as melanoma, head and neck, liver or kidney cancer. Both conserved end residues are part of each CDR3. The D gene is left open where the match is weak. Some rows have no size entry. The others give once, few or many, or a class for an expanded clone.

abundance: -; d_gene: -; v_gene: TRBV6-1; j_gene: TRBJ2-4; CDR3aa: CASSDIWTVAKNIQYF; CDR3nt: TGTGCCAGCAGTGATATATGGACAGTAGCCAAAAACATTCAGTACTTC
abundance: -; d_gene: -; v_gene: TRBV11-2; j_gene: TRBJ2-7; CDR3aa: CASSLETTYEQYF; CDR3nt: TGTGCCAGCAGCTTAGAAACTACCTACGAGCAGTACTTC
abundance: once; d_gene: -; v_gene: TRBV4-2; j_gene: TRBJ1-2; CDR3aa: CASSQETAGRPYGYTF; CDR3nt: TGTGCCAGCAGCCAAGAAACGGCAGGGAGACCTTATGGCTACACCTTC
abundance: -; d_gene: TRBD1; v_gene: TRBV9; j_gene: TRBJ2-7; CDR3aa: CASSPLAGGQAVSYEQYF; CDR3nt: TGTGCCAGCAGCCCCTTGGCCGGCGGACAGGCGGTCTCCTACGAGCAGTACTTC
abundance: -; d_gene: -; v_gene: TRBV27; j_gene: TRBJ2-2; CDR3aa: CASSFGQGGTGELFF; CDR3nt: TGTGCCAGCAGTTTCGGCCAGGGGGGCACCGGGGAGCTGTTTTTT
abundance: -; d_gene: TRBD1; v_gene: TRBV18; j_gene: TRBJ2-1; CDR3aa: CATSGQDYNEQFF; CDR3nt: TGTGCCACTTCGGGACAGGACTACAATGAGCAGTTCTTC
abundance: -; d_gene: TRBD1; v_gene: TRBV2; j_gene: TRBJ1-6; CDR3aa: CASSVRQGDWNSPLHF; CDR3nt: TGTGCCAGCAGTGTCAGACAGGGGGACTGGAATTCACCCCTCCACTTT
abundance: -; d_gene: TRBD2; v_gene: TRBV2; j_gene: TRBJ2-3; CDR3aa: CASSEALSSGGPGDTQYF; CDR3nt: TGTGCCAGCAGTGAAGCGCTGAGTAGCGGGGGGCCAGGCGACACGCAGTATTTT
abundance: -; d_gene: -; v_gene: TRBV27; j_gene: TRBJ2-7; CDR3aa: CASSFGLYYEQYF; CDR3nt: TGTGCCAGCAGTTTTGGTCTCTACTACGAGCAGTACTTC
abundance: -; d_gene: TRBD1; v_gene: TRBV7-8; j_gene: TRBJ2-3; CDR3aa: CASSLGAGGFRF; CDR3nt: TGTGCCAGCAGCTTAGGGGCAGGGGGATTCCGATTT
abundance: -; d_gene: -; v_gene: TRBV6-5; j_gene: TRBJ2-7; CDR3aa: CASSYSVGQMFYEQYF; CDR3nt: TGTGCCAGCAGTTACTCCGTAGGGCAGATGTTCTACGAGCAGTACTTC
abundance: -; d_gene: -; v_gene: TRBV13; j_gene: TRBJ1-6; CDR3aa: CASSLLGDGGNSPLHF; CDR3nt: TGTGCCAGCAGCTTATTGGGTGACGGGGGCAATTCACCCCTCCACTTT